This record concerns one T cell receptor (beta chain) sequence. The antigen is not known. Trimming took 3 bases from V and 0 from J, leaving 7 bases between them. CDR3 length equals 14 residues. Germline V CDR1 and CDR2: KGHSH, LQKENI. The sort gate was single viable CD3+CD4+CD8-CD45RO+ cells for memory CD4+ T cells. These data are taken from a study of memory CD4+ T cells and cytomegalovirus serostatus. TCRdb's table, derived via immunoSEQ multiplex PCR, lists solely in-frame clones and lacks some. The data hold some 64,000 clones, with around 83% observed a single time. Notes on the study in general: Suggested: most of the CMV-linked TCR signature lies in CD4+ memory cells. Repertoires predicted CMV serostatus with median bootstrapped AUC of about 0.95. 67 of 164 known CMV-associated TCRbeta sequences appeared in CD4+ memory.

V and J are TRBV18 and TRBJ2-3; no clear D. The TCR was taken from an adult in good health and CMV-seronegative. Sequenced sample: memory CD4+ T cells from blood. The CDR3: CASSPTSSTDTQYF. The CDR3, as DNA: TGTGCCAGCTCACCTACATCTAGCACAGATACGCAGTATTTT.